This T cell receptor beta chain was found in a study of blood T cell repertoires in COVID-19. Study-wide background: The study drew acute and convalescent COVID-19 samples from the United States, Italy and Spain. PBMCs, B-cell-depleted T cells, or T cells provided the cDNA or gDNA that made up the material.

J lost 10 bases, V lost 2 bases, and 4 bases had no gene match. The CDR3 contains 13 residues. Germline lookup yields CDR1 MGHRA and CDR2 YSYEKL. Original handling: Cell counts per sample came from amplifying reference gene primers. Assay used: immunoSEQ multiplex PCR; TCRdb lists only in-frame clones, some missing. Clone size and the V and J calls come from that table; the DNA yielded D and trimming. The sample has around 83,000 clones, about 83% seen once. The sequence came from a woman in her seventies with acute or convalescent COVID-19. The J gene is TRBJ1-1, the V gene TRBV4-1; TRBD1 matches at 10 bases. The sequencing sample was made of peripheral blood. The CDR3 spells CASSQLGTGAAFF. The CDR3 nucleotides are TGCGCCAGCAGCCAACTCGGGACAGGGGCAGCTTTCTTT.